Reported below is one TCR beta chain. The target antigen is unknown. The CDR3 sequence is 11 residues long. CDR1 is SQVTM and CDR2 is ANQGSEA in the germline V gene. V lost 6 bases and J lost 0, with 6 bases in between. The entry originates in a study of T cell repertoires in cytomegalovirus infection. Study in general: An indication of both CMV infection and matching HLA type came from public TCR beta signatures.

Study-wide findings and caveats: Totalled public TCR beta family frequency picked out people who carried CMV plus the relevant HLA. HLA-C-restricted, CMV-specific TCR beta clonotypes were dominant ex vivo.

From the reads, TCRdb called clonotypes with MiXCR, one entry per CDR3 protein. The profile shows 400,000 or so distinct CDR3 sequences, less than 20% of them singletons. This chain links TRBV29-1 with TRBJ2-7; D uncertain. Sequenced: PBMCs. This receptor was taken from a human donor in good health (CMV status not recorded). Some clones in this sample may be carry-over from other donors' samples. The CDR3 is CSVESSYEQYF. As DNA, the CDR3 is TGCAGCGTCGAGAGCTCCTACGAGCAGTACTTC.